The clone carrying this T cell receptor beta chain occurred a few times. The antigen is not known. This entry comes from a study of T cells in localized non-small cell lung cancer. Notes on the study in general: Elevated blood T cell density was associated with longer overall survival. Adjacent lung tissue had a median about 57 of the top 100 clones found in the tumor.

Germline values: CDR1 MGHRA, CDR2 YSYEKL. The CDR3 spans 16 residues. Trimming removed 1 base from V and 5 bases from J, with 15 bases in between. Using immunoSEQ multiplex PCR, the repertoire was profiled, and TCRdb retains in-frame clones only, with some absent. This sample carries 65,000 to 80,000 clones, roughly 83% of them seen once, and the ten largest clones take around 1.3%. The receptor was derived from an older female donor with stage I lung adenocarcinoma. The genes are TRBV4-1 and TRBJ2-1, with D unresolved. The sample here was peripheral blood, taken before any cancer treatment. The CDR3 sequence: CASSQGYFGQHNEQFF. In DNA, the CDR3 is TGCGCCAGCAGCCAAGGGTACTTCGGGCAGCACAATGAGCAGTTCTTC.